Each of the 15 T cell receptor beta chains below was sequenced from the same sample in a study of metastatic and nonmetastatic thyroid tumors. TCRdb re-called the PCR reads with MiXCR. The table has 45,000 to 60,000 clones, about a sixth seen once; the top ten hold almost 3%. All patients were untreated before thyroid surgery. Material: blood. The receptors here all came from a female donor with papillary thyroid cancer or a benign thyroid nodule (not recorded which). Some clones in this sample may be carry-over from other donors' samples.

The table lists this clone with many counts. This chain joins TRBV5-6 and TRBJ2-1; 9 nucleotides agree with TRBD1. Trimming at V came to 3 bases and at J to 2 bases, leaving 3 bases not matched to a gene. From germline, CDR1 is SGHDT and CDR2 YYEEEE. This CDR3 is 15 amino acids long. The CDR3 spells CASSWGTGTYNEQFF. In DNA form, the CDR3 reads TGTGCCAGCAGCTGGGGGACAGGGACCTACAATGAGCAGTTCTTC.

The V call is TRBV3-1, the J call TRBJ2-3, with D hard to call. The CDR3 is made up of 16 amino acids. CDR1 and CDR2 from the germline V gene are LGHDT and YNNKEL (reference sequence). V lost 0 bases and J 2 bases, leaving 12 bases between the germline ends. The CDR3 nucleotides are TGTGCCAGCAGCCAAGATATAGGGCAGAACACAGATACGCAGTATTTT. Its protein is CASSQDIGQNTDTQYF.

This clone came up many times. The rearrangement links TRBV2 to TRBJ2-7, with no clear D. Germline loops: CDR1 SNHLY, CDR2 FYNNEI. This CDR3 is built from 14 residues. V was cut by 1 base and J by 9 bases, with 16 bases left in between. The CDR3 coding sequence is TGTGCCAGCAGTGAAGGGGCCCAATTACGAGTGCAGTACTTC. Protein product: CASSEGAQLRVQYF.

This clone was counted many times. The rearrangement joins TRBV7-6 to TRBJ2-2, with TRBD2 matching over 9 bases. The germline gives CDR1 SGHVS, CDR2 FNYEAQ. The CDR3 covers 16 residues. Trimming cost V 4 bases and J 2 bases; bases outside gene matches: 5. The CDR3 DNA is TGTGCCAGCAGCTCTCTGACTAGCGGAAACACCGGGGAGCTGTTTTTT. Translating it yields CASSSLTSGNTGELFF.

In this sample, this clone turned up many times. The genes are TRBV6-1 and TRBJ2-1; D gene unclear. V lost 3 bases and J lost 2, with 11 bases in between. The CDR3 contains 15 residues. Per germline, CDR1 MNHNS and CDR2 SASEGT. The CDR3 protein is CASSDSPEAYNEQFF. The CDR3 nucleotides read TGTGCCAGCAGTGATAGTCCCGAAGCCTACAATGAGCAGTTCTTC.

This clone was picked up a small number of times. This may be a read error: a much more frequent sequence differs by one nucleotide. V gene TRBV7-8 combines with J gene TRBJ2-3; 11 nucleotides line up with TRBD2. Germline V CDR1 and CDR2: SGHVS, FQNEAQ. V trimming: 4 bases; J trimming: 2 bases; junction bases outside the gene matches: 8. This CDR3 comprises 17 residues. CDR3 residues: CASSSGTSGGITDTQYF. Here the CDR3 DNA reads TGTGCCAGCAGCTCTGGGACTAGCGGAGGCATCACAGATACGCAGTATTTT.

This clone came up a few times. V usage is TRBV12-3 or TRBV12-4 and J usage is TRBJ2-1, with D perhaps matching TRBD1 or TRBD2 (5 bases each). Trimming left V 3 bases short and J 3 bases short, with 12 bases between. This CDR3 has 15 residues. CDR3 coding DNA: TGTGCCAGCAGTTTTGGTCAGGGAGTCTACAATGAGCAGTTCTTC. Translating it yields CASSFGQGVYNEQFF.

This clone occurred a few times. This may be a read error, as it is one base from a much larger clone. The V call is TRBV20-1, the J call TRBJ2-1; D call uncertain. Germline CDR1 DFQATT, CDR2 SNEGSKA (reference sequence). This CDR3 region has 12 residues. Trimming left V 7 bases short and J 9 bases short, with 16 bases between. This CDR3 reads CSVSRSRCEQFF. The CDR3, as DNA: TGCAGTGTTTCCCGGAGCAGATGTGAGCAGTTCTTC.

This clone was seen only a few times. This chain joins TRBV19 and TRBJ2-7, with 7 nucleotides matching TRBD1. Trimming removed 4 bases from V and 1 base from J; junction bases left unmatched: 4. The CDR3 sequence is 14 residues long. Germline V gene sequence: CDR1 LNHDA, CDR2 SQIVND (reference sequence). The CDR3 sequence is CASSRGQRSYEQYF. CDR3 nucleotide sequence: TGTGCCAGTAGTAGGGGACAGAGATCCTACGAGCAGTACTTC.

In its sample, this clone was seen many times. The chain is built from TRBV18 and TRBJ1-4; 10 positions agree with TRBD1. The CDR3 sequence is 15 residues long. Losses at the gene ends were 3 bases for V and 7 bases for J; bases not matched to a gene: 5. From germline, CDR1 is KGHSH and CDR2 LQKENI. CDR3 region: CASSPDRGQTEKLFF. DNA of the CDR3: TGTGCCAGCTCACCCGACAGGGGGCAGACTGAAAAACTGTTTTTT.

This clone has a handful of counts. Since a much larger clone is just one base distant, this may be a read error. The chain combines TRBV7-6 with TRBJ1-5; TRBD1 aligns across 8 bases. Germline V gene sequence: CDR1 SGHVS, CDR2 FNYEAQ. V gave up 1 base and J gave up 7 bases; unmatched junction bases: 9. The CDR3 has 16 amino acids. CDR3 sequence reads: CASSLGAGGLVQPQHF. DNA of the CDR3: TGTGCCAGCAGCTTAGGGGCAGGGGGCTTGGTGCAGCCCCAGCATTTT.

This clone was seen at least ten times. This chain joins TRBV28 and TRBJ2-2; D is tentatively TRBD1 or TRBD2 (6 bases each). The ends were cut back, 2 bases at V and 5 bases at J, with 12 bases in the middle. Germline loops: CDR1 MDHEN, CDR2 SYDVKM. The CDR3 sequence is 15 residues long. In nucleotides, the CDR3 is TGTGCCAGCAGTTTAAGTAAGGGGGGAACCGGGGAGCTGTTTTTT. Translated, it gives CASSLSKGGTGELFF. The complete variable domain, with remaining parts taken from reference TRBV28 and TRBJ2-2, reads DVKVTQSSRYLVKRTGEKVFLECVQDMDHENMFWYRQDPGLGLRLIYFSYDVKMKEKGDIPEGYSVSREKKERFSLILESASTNQTSMYLCASSLSKGGTGELFFGEGSRLTVL.

This clone appeared a few times. This sequence joins TRBV6-1 and TRBJ2-7, with unresolved D. Trimming stripped 6 bases from V and 3 bases from J, with 12 bases between. This CDR3 region has 13 residues. Per the germline V gene, CDR1 is MNHNS and CDR2 is SASEGT. DNA of the CDR3: TGTGCCAGCAGATCCGGTACAGTCTACGAGCAGTACTTC. Amino acid sequence: CASRSGTVYEQYF.

This clone appeared a few times. Given a much more abundant clone one base away, this may be a read error. This chain connects TRBV28 to TRBJ1-1; D is uncertain. The CDR3 consists of 12 residues. Germline assignment: CDR1 MDHEN and CDR2 SYDVKM. The CDR3 region has the DNA TGTGCCAGCAGTTCAAGTAACACTGAAGCTCTCTTT. Its translation: CASSSSNTEALF.

This clone appeared many times. This rearrangement joins TRBV6-1 to TRBJ1-4, with 7 bases fitting TRBD1. J lost 7 bases, V lost 8 bases, and 7 bases had no gene match. CDR3 length: 13 residues. Germline CDR1 reads MNHNS; CDR2 reads SASEGT. The CDR3: CASGVRGSEKLFF. The CDR3 region has the DNA TGTGCCAGCGGGGTCAGGGGGAGTGAAAAACTGTTTTTT.